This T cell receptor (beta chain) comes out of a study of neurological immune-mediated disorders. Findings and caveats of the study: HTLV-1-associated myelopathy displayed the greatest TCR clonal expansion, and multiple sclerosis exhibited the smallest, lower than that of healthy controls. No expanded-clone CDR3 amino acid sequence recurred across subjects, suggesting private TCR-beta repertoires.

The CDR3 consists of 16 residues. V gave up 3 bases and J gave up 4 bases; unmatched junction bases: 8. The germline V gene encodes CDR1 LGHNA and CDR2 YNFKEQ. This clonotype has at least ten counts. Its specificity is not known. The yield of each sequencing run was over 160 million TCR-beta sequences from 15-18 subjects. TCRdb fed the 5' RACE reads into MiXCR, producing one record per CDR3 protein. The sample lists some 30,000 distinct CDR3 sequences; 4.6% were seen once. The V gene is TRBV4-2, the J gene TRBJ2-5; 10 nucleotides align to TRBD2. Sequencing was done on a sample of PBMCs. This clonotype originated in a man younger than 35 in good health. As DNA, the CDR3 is TGTGCCAGCAGCCAGGAAGTTCTAGCGGGGGCAGAGACCCAGTACTTC. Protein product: CASSQEVLAGAETQYF.